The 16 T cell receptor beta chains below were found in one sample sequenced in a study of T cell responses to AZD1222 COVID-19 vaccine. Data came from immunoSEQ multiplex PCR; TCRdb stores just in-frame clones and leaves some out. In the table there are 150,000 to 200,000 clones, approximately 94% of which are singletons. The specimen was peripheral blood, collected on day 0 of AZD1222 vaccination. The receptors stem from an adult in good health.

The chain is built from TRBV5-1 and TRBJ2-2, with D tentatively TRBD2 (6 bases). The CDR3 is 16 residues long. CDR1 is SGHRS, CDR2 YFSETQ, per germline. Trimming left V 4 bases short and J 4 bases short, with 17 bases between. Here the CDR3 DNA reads TGCGCCAGCAGCCCTTTCTGGGAGGAGGGCACCGGGGAGCTGTTTTTT. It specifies CASSPFWEEGTGELFF. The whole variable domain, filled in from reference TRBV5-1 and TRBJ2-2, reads KAGVTQTPRYLIKTRGQQVTLSCSPISGHRSVSWYQQTPGQGLQFLFEYFSETQRNKGNFPGRFSGRQFSNSRSEMNVSTLELGDSALYLCASSPFWEEGTGELFFGEGSRLTVL.

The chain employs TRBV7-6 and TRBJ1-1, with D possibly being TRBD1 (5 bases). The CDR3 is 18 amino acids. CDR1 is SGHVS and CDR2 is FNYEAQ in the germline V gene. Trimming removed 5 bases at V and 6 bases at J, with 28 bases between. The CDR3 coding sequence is TGTGCCAGCAGCGAAGCCCCCCGTGGGGCAGGAAAGTCGGCTGAAGCTTTCTTT. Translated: CASSEAPRGAGKSAEAFF.

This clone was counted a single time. CDR3 sequence reads: CASSRTGGLQILNYGYTF. The CDR3 DNA follows: TGCGCCAGCTCACGGACAGGGGGCCTTCAGATTCTTAACTATGGCTACACCTTC. The chain combines TRBV5-1 with TRBJ1-2; the match to TRBD1 covers 11 bases. After removal of 7 bases from V and 1 base from J, the junction contained 15 bases not matched to a gene. From germline, CDR1 is SGHRS and CDR2 YFSETQ. The CDR3 is 18 residues long.

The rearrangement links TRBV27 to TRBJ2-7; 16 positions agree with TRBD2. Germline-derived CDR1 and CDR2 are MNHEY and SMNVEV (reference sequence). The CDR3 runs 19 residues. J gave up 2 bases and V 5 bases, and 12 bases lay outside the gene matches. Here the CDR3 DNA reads TGTGCCAGCAGTCCTAAGCCGGGACTAGCGGGAGGGCCAACCTACGAGCAGTACTTC. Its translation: CASSPKPGLAGGPTYEQYF.

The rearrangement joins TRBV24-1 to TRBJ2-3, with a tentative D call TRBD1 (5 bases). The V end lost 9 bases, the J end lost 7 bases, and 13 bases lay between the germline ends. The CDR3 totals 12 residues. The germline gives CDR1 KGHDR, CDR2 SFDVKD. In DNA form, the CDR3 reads TGTGCCACCGACACAGGACGGAATACGCAGTATTTT. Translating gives CATDTGRNTQYF.

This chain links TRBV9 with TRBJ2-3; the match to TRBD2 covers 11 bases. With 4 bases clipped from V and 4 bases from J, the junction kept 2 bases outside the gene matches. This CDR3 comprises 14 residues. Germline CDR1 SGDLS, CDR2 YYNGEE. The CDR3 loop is CASSFSGGADTQYF. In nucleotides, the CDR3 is TGTGCCAGCAGCTTTAGCGGGGGGGCAGATACGCAGTATTTT.

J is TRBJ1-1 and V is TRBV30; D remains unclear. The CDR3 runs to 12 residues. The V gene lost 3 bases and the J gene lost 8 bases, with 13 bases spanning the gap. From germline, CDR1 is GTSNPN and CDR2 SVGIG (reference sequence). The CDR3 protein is CAWSKLILEAFF. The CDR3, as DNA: TGTGCCTGGAGCAAATTGATTCTGGAAGCTTTCTTT.

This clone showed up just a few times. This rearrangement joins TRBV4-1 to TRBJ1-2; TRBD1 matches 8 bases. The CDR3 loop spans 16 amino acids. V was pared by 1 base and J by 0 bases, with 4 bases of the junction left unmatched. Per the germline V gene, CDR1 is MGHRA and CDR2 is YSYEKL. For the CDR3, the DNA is TGCGCCAGCAGCCAAGTCTTGGACAGGGCTAACTATGGCTACACCTTC. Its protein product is CASSQVLDRANYGYTF.

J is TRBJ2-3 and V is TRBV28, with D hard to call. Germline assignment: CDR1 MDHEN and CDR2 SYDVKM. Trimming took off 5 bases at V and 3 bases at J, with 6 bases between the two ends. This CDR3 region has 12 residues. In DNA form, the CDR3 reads TGTGCCAGCAGTCCCCCTACAGATACGCAGTATTTT. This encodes CASSPPTDTQYF.

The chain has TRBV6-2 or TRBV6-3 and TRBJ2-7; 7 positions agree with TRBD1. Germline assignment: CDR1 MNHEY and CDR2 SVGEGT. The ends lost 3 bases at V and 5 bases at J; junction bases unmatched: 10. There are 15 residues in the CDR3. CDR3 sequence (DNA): TGTGCCAGCAGTTATCCAAGGGGGCGAGGAAACGAGCAGTACTTC. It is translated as CASSYPRGRGNEQYF.

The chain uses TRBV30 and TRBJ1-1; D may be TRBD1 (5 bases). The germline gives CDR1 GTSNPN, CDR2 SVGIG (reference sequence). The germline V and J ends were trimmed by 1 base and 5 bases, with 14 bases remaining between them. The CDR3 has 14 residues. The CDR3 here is CAWSARGRVTEAFF. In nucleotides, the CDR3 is TGTGCCTGGAGTGCCCGGGGGAGGGTGACTGAAGCTTTCTTT.

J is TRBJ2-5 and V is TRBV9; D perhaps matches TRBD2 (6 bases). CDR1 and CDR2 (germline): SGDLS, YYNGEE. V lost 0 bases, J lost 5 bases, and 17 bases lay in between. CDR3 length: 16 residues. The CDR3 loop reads CASSVAGVGLQETQYF. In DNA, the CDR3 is TGTGCCAGCAGCGTAGCGGGAGTAGGGTTGCAGGAGACCCAGTACTTC.

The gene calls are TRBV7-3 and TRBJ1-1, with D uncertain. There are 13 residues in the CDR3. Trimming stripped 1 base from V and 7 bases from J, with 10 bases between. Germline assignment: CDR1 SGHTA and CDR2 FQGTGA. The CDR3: CASSLNAGSEAFF. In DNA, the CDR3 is TGTGCCAGCAGCTTAAATGCGGGGAGTGAAGCTTTCTTT.

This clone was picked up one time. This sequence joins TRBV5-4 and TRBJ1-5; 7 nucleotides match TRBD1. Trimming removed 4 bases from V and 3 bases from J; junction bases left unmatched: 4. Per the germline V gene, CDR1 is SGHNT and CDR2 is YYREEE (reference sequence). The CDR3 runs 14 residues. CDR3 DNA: TGTGCCAGCAGCCCTGGACAGGACAATCAGCCCCAGCATTTT. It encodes CASSPGQDNQPQHF.

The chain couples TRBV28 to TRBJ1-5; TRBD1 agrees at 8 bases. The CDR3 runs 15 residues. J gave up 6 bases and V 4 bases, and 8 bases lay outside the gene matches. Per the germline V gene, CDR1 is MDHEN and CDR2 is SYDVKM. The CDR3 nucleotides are TGTGCCAGCAGTTCGGTCTTAGGGACAGGTCAGCCCCAGCATTTT. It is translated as CASSSVLGTGQPQHF.

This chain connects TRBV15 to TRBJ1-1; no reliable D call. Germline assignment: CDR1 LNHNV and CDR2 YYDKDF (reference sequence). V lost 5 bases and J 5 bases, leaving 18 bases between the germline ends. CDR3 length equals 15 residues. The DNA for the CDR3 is TGTGCCACCAGCGCACAAGGTGGCGGGTTAACTGAAGCTTTCTTT. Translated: CATSAQGGGLTEAFF.